These T cell receptor beta chains were read from a single sample in a study of shared clonotypes between healthy human individuals. Sequenced by immunoSEQ multiplex PCR; TCRdb stores in-frame clones only, minus some. The sample lists millions of clones; around 94% were seen once. Material: naive CD4+ T cells sorted from blood. These receptors came from a man between 18 and 35 years old in good health. The CDR3 runs from the conserved cysteine through the conserved F or W. D genes are given only for firm matches. Some rows have no size entry. The others give once, few or many, or a class for an expanded clone.

TRBV5-1	TRBJ2-5	few	TRBD1	TGCGCCAGCAGCTCGACAGGGGTGGAGACCCAGTACTTC	CASSSTGVETQYF
TRBV30	TRBJ1-5	-	-	TGTGCCTGGAGTGGGAGGGGGAGCAATCAGCCCCAGCATTTT	CAWSGRGSNQPQHF
TRBV5-4	TRBJ2-6	-	-	TGTGCCAGCACCACAGGGTCTGGGGCCAACGTCCTGACTTTC	CASTTGSGANVLTF
TRBV6-1	TRBJ1-2	-	-	TGTGCCAGCAGGGATGACAGCGGAGGTAACTATGGCTACACCTTC	CASRDDSGGNYGYTF
TRBV19	TRBJ2-3	-	TRBD1	TGTGCCAGCCAACTCGGACAGGGGAGGTCCACAGATACGCAGTATTTT	CASQLGQGRSTDTQYF
TRBV29-1	TRBJ2-7	-	TRBD2	TGCAGCACCACTAGCGGGAGTAGGAACGAGCAGTACTTC	CSTTSGSRNEQYF
TRBV5-1	TRBJ2-1	-	TRBD2	TGCGCCAGCAGCACCGTATCGACTAGCGGGAGAGTCTATGAGCAGTTCTTC	CASSTVSTSGRVYEQFF
TRBV27	TRBJ2-4	once	-	TGTGCCAGCAGTTTTTCCACGGGAGCCAAAAACATTCAGTACTTC	CASSFSTGAKNIQYF
TRBV9	TRBJ2-2	-	TRBD1	TGTGCCAGCAGCGTAGGGGACAGGGTCGTTTTCGGGGAGCTGTTTTTT	CASSVGDRVVFGELFF
TRBV2	TRBJ1-5	once	-	TGTGCCAGCAGGATGAACAATCAGCCCCAGCATTTT	CASRMNNQPQHF
TRBV6-4	TRBJ2-1	-	-	TGTGCCAGCAGTGACTCCAACGGAGCTAAGCAGTTCTTC	CASSDSNGAKQFF
TRBV2	TRBJ2-7	-	-	TGTGCCAGCAGTGGACTGCCTCCTCTCTACGAGCAGTACTTC	CASSGLPPLYEQYF
TRBV4-1	TRBJ1-1	few	-	TGCGCCAGCAGCCAATTTCTTGCCAGGGAGACTGAAGCTTTCTTT	CASSQFLARETEAFF